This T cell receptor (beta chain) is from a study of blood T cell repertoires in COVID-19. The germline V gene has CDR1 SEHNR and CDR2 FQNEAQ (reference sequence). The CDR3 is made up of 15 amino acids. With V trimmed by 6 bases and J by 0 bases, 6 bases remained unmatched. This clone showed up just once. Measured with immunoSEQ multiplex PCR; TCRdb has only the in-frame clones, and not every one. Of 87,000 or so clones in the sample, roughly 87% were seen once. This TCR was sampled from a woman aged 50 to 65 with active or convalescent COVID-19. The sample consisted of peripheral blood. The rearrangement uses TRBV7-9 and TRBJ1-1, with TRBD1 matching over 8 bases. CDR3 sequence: CASSSRTGMNTEAFF. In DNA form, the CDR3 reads TGTGCCAGCAGTTCGCGGACAGGGATGAACACTGAAGCTTTCTTT.